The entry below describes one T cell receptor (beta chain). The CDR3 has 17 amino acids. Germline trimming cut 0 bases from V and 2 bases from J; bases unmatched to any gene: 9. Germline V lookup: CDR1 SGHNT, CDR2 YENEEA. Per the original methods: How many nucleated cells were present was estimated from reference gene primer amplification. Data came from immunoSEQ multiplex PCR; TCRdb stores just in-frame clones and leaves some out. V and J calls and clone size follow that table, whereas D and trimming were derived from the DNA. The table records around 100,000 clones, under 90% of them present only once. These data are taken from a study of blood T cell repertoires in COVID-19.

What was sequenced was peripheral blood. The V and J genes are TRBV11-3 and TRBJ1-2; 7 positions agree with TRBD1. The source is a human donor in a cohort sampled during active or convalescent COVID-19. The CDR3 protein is CASSLDRRARGNYGYTF. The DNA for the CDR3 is TGTGCCAGCAGCTTAGATAGGCGGGCCAGGGGGAACTATGGCTACACCTTC.